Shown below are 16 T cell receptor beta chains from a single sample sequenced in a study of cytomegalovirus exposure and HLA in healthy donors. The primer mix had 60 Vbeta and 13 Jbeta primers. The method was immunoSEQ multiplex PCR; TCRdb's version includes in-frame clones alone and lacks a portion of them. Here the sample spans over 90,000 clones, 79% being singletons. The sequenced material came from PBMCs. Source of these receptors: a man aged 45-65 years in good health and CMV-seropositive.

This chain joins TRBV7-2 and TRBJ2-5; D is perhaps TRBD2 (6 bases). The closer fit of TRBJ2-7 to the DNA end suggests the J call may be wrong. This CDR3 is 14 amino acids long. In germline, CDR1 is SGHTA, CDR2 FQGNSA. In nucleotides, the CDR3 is TGTGCCAGCAGCCCTTCTGTAGCGGCCTACGAGCAGTACTTC. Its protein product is CASSPSVAAYEQYF.

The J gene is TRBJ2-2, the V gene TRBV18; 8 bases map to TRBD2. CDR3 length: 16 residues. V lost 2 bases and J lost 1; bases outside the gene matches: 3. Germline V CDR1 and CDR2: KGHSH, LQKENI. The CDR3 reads CASSPGLAENTGELFF. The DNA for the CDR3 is TGTGCCAGCTCACCAGGACTAGCAGAGAACACCGGGGAGCTGTTTTTT.

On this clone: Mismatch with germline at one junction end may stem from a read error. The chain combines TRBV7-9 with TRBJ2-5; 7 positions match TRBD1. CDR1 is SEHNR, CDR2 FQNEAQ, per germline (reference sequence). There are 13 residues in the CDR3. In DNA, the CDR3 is TGTGCCAGCCAACAGGGGACGAAAGAAACCCAGTACTTC. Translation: CASQQGTKETQYF.

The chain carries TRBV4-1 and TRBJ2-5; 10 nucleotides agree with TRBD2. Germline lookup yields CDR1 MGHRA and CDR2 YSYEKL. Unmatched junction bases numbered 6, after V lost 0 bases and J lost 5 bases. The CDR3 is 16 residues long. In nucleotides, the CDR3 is TGCGCCAGCAGCCAAGATGGGACTAGCGTCGGGGAGACCCAGTACTTC. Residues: CASSQDGTSVGETQYF.

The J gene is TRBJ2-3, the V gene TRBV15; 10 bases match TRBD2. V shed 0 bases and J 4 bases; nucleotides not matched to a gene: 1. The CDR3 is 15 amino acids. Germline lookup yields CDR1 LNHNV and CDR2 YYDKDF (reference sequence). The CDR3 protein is CATSRDSGRPDTQYF. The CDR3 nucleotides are TGTGCCACCAGCAGAGATAGCGGGAGGCCAGATACGCAGTATTTT.

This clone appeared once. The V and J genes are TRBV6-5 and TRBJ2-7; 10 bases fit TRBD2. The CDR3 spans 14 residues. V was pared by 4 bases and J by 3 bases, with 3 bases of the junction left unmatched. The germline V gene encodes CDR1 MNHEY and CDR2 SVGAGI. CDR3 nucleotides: TGTGCCAGCAGTTCCCTAGCGGGAGTCTACGAGCAGTACTTC. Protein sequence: CASSSLAGVYEQYF.

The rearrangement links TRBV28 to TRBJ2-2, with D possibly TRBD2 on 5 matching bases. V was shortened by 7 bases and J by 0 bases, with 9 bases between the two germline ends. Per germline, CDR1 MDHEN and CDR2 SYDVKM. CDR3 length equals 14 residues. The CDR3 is CASKPAANTGELFF. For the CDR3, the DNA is TGTGCCAGCAAACCAGCGGCGAACACCGGGGAGCTGTTTTTT.

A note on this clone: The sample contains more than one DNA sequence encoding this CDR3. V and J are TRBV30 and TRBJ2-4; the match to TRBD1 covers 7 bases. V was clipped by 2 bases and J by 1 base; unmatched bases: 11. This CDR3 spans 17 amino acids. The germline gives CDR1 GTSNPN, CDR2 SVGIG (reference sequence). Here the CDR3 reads CAWSTPDRAIAKNIQYF. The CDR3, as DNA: TGTGCCTGGAGTACCCCCGACAGGGCCATTGCCAAAAACATTCAGTACTTC.

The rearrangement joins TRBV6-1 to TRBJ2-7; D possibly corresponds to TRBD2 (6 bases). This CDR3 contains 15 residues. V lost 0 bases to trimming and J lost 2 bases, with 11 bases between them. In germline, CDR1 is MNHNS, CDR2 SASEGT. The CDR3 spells CASSEAGGIAYEQYF. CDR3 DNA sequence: TGTGCCAGCAGTGAAGCGGGCGGGATCGCCTACGAGCAGTACTTC.

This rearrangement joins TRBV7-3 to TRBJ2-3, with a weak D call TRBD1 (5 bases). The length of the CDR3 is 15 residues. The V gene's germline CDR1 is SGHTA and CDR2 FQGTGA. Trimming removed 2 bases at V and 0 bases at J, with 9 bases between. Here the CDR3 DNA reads TGTGCCAGCAGCTTACAGGGAATAAGCACAGATACGCAGTATTTT. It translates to CASSLQGISTDTQYF.

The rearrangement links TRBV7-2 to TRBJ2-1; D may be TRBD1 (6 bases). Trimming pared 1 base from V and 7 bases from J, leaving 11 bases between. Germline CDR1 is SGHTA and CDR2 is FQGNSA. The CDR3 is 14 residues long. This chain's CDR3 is CASSLVLGANEQFF. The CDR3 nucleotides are TGTGCCAGCAGCTTAGTGTTGGGGGCAAATGAGCAGTTCTTC. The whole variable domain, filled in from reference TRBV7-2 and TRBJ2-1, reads GAGVSQSPSNKVTEKGKDVELRCDPISGHTALYWYRQSLGQGLEFLIYFQGNSAPDKSGLPSDRFSAERTGGSVSTLTIQRTQQEDSAVYLCASSLVLGANEQFFGPGTRLTVL.

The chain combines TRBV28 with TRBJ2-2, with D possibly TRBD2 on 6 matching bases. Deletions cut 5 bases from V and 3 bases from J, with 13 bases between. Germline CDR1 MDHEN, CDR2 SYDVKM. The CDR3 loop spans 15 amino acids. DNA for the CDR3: TGTGCCAGCAGTACCTTTGGAGGGTACACCGGGGAGCTGTTTTTT. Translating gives CASSTFGGYTGELFF.

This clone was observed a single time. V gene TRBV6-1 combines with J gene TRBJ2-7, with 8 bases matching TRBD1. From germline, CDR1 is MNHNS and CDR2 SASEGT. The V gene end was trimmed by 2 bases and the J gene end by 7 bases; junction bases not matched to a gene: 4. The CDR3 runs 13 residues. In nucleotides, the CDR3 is TGTGCCAGCAGTGAACAGGGGGCGCGGGAGCAGTACTTC. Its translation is CASSEQGAREQYF.

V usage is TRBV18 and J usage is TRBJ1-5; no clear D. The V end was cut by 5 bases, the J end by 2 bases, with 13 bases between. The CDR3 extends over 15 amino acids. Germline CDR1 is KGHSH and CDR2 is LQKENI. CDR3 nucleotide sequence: TGTGCCAGCTCAGCTGGAGGGCCAGGCAATCAGCCCCAGCATTTT. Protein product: CASSAGGPGNQPQHF.

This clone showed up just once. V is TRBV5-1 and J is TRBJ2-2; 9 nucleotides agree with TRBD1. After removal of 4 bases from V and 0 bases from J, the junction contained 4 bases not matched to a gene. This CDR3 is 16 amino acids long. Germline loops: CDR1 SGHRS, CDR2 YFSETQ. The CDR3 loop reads CASSPTGGSNTGELFF. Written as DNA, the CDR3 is TGCGCCAGCAGCCCTACAGGGGGCTCGAACACCGGGGAGCTGTTTTTT.

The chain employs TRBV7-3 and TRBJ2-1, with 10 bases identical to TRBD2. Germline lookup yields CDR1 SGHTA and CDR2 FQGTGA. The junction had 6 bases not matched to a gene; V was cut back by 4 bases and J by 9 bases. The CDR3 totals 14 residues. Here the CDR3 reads CASSSSGRGGEQFF. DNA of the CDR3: TGTGCCAGCAGCTCTAGCGGGAGAGGGGGTGAGCAGTTCTTC.